Below, 26 T cell receptor beta chains from the same sample are listed, as sequenced in a study of PD-L1 blockade in urothelial cancer. Only in-frame clones appear in the TCRdb table, and some are missing; sequencing was by immunoSEQ multiplex PCR. Found here are around 40,000 clones, just over 35% of them singletons; the top ten hold just under 9%. Specimen: tumor tissue, collected before atezolizumab (anti-PD-L1) treatment. The receptors derive from a man aged 55-75 years with urothelial cancer.

V usage is TRBV19 and J usage is TRBJ1-1; TRBD1 might be the D (6 bases). The CDR3 is made up of 16 amino acids. Per the germline V gene, CDR1 is LNHDA and CDR2 is SQIVND (reference sequence). V lost 4 bases and J lost 10, with 25 bases in between. The CDR3, as DNA: TGTGCCAGTAGTACCACCTCCGATACAGGGCTCGCGCGAGCTTTCTTT. Translation gives CASSTTSDTGLARAFF. The whole variable domain, remainder taken from reference TRBV19 and TRBJ1-1, is DGGITQSPKYLFRKEGQNVTLSCEQNLNHDAMYWYRQDPGQGLRLIYYSQIVNDFQKGDIAEGYSVSREKKESFPLTVTSAQKNPTAFYLCASSTTSDTGLARAFFGQGTRLTVV.

On this clone itself: Germline and junction disagree at one end, which may indicate a read error. The chain recombines TRBV6-8 with TRBJ2-6, with D perhaps assigned TRBD1 or TRBD2 (5 bases each). The CDR3 contains 15 residues. The germline V gene has CDR1 MNHGY and CDR2 SAAAGT. CDR3 sequence (DNA): TGTGCCATCAGTGGTGGGGGCTCTGGGGCCAACGTCCTGACTTTC. Residues: CAISGGGSGANVLTF.

In its sample, this clone was seen a few times. In DNA form, the CDR3 reads TGTGCCACCAGCGTAGACAGGAAATCCTACGAGCAGTACTTC. It is translated as CATSVDRKSYEQYF. The chain links TRBV15 to TRBJ2-7; the D gene is possibly TRBD1 (6 bases). V was shortened by 5 bases and J by 1 base, with 12 bases between the two germline ends. The CDR3 consists of 14 residues. Germline V gene sequence: CDR1 LNHNV, CDR2 YYDKDF (reference sequence).

This chain links TRBV6-8 with TRBJ1-3; D gene unclear. From germline, CDR1 is MNHGY and CDR2 SAAAGT. Trimming pared 5 bases from V and 0 bases from J, leaving 8 bases between. The CDR3 runs 14 residues. CDR3 nucleotides: TGTGCCAGCAGTGCACGGGGCTCTGGAAACACCATATATTTT. It codes for CASSARGSGNTIYF.

The rearrangement links TRBV11-3 to TRBJ2-7; 10 nucleotides line up with TRBD2. With 5 bases clipped from V and 3 bases from J, the junction kept 10 bases outside the gene matches. The V gene's germline CDR1 is SGHNT and CDR2 YENEEA. This CDR3 region has 16 residues. The CDR3 loop is CASSLSAGGPYYEQYF. Written as DNA, the CDR3 is TGTGCCAGCAGCCTATCAGCGGGAGGGCCCTACTACGAGCAGTACTTC.

This rearrangement joins TRBV6-8 to TRBJ1-5, with TRBD1 matching 8 bases. The junction had 17 bases not matched to a gene; V was cut back by 6 bases and J by 16 bases. The CDR3 spans 14 residues. Germline CDR1 is MNHGY and CDR2 is SAAAGT. The CDR3 is CASRDTGGIRPGHF. The DNA of the CDR3 is TGTGCCAGCAGGGATACAGGGGGTATACGTCCGGGACATTTT.

The chain joins TRBV5-1 to TRBJ1-1; maybe TRBD1 (5 bases). V lost 0 bases, J lost 1 base, and 10 bases lay in between. Germline CDR1 and CDR2: SGHRS and YFSETQ. CDR3 length equals 15 residues. The CDR3 loop is CASSLGPTGNTEAFF. CDR3 in DNA: TGCGCCAGCAGCTTGGGCCCAACAGGGAACACTGAAGCTTTCTTT.

In its sample, this clone was seen a few times. The V call is TRBV4-1, the J call TRBJ1-4; tentatively, D is TRBD1 (6 bases). This CDR3 spans 16 amino acids. Deletions cut 4 bases from V and 5 bases from J, with 17 bases between. The germline gives CDR1 MGHRA, CDR2 YSYEKL. The DNA of the CDR3 is TGCGCCAGCAGCCGCTTCCAAGGGGGGGACAATGAAAAACTGTTTTTT. Its translation is CASSRFQGGDNEKLFF.

Ten or more counts support this clone. V usage is TRBV7-6 and J usage is TRBJ2-3, with 12 bases that match TRBD2. Germline lookup yields CDR1 SGHVS and CDR2 FNYEAQ. CDR3 length: 15 residues. J was trimmed by 6 bases and V by 6 bases; bases with no gene match: 7. As DNA, the CDR3 is TGTGCCAGCAGGCCTAGCGGGAGGGCCACGGATACGCAGTATTTT. Its translation is CASRPSGRATDTQYF. The whole variable domain, filled in from reference TRBV7-6 and TRBJ2-3, reads GAGVSQSPRYKVTKRGQDVALRCDPISGHVSLYWYRQALGQGPEFLTYFNYEAQQDKSGLPNDRFSAERPEGSISTLTIQRTEQRDSAMYRCASRPSGRATDTQYFGPGTRLTVL.

In its sample, this clone is medium-sized (0.01 to 0.1%). The chain has TRBV6-8 and TRBJ1-3, with D possibly TRBD1 on 5 matching bases. The V end lost 4 bases, the J end lost 3 bases, and 10 bases lay between the germline ends. The germline gives CDR1 MNHGY, CDR2 SAAAGT. The CDR3 consists of 14 residues. In nucleotides, the CDR3 is TGTGCCAGCAGTTCTTTGACAGATGGAAACACCATATATTTT. Residues: CASSSLTDGNTIYF.

This clone rates as medium-sized. The chain couples TRBV29-1 to TRBJ1-2; D possibly corresponds to TRBD1 (5 bases). CDR1 SQVTM and CDR2 ANQGSEA come from the germline V gene. The V end lost 6 bases, the J end lost 6 bases, and 17 bases lay between the germline ends. The CDR3 runs 13 residues. CDR3 in amino acids: CSVLLTGQDGYTF. The DNA for the CDR3 is TGCAGCGTGCTCCTAACAGGACAAGATGGCTACACCTTC.

This clone has just a few counts. The rearrangement links TRBV7-5 to TRBJ2-3. TRBV7-5 is noted as a pseudogene. The CDR3 consists of 15 residues. The CDR3 region has the DNA TGTGCCAGCAGCAGTGACCCGATCTCCCCAGATACGCAGTATTTT. Its translation is CASSSDPISPDTQYF.

The rearrangement joins TRBV27 to TRBJ2-3, with D maybe TRBD1 (5 bases). The CDR3 totals 15 residues. With 0 bases removed from V and 2 bases from J, the gap between germline ends came to 9 bases. The V gene's germline CDR1 is MNHEY and CDR2 SMNVEV (reference sequence). The CDR3 here is CASSLSGQATDTQYF. The CDR3 coding sequence is TGTGCCAGCAGTTTATCGGGGCAGGCCACAGATACGCAGTATTTT.

This sequence joins TRBV9 and TRBJ2-5, with TRBD2 identical over 11 bases. The CDR3 has 17 residues. CDR1 is SGDLS, CDR2 YYNGEE, per germline. The V and J ends lost 0 bases and 1 base, in that order; junction bases with no gene match: 5. The CDR3 here is CASSVAASGGPQETQYF. The CDR3 DNA follows: TGTGCCAGCAGCGTAGCGGCTAGCGGGGGGCCCCAAGAGACCCAGTACTTC.

This clone was seen a handful of times. The chain has TRBV6-8 and TRBJ2-1; D may be TRBD1 (7 bases). In germline, CDR1 is MNHGY, CDR2 SAAAGT. The CDR3 sequence is 17 residues long. V lost 0 bases, J lost 2 bases, and 14 bases lay in between. The DNA of the CDR3 is TGTGCCAGCAGTTACTCCGGAGGGGGCTCCCCCTACAATGAGCAGTTCTTC. Translation gives CASSYSGGGSPYNEQFF.

The chain is built from TRBV28 and TRBJ1-4; 7 nucleotides line up with TRBD1. Unmatched junction bases numbered 8, after V lost 5 bases and J lost 5 bases. Per germline, CDR1 MDHEN and CDR2 SYDVKM. This CDR3 region has 15 residues. The CDR3: CASSHRTGPNEKLFF. Written as DNA, the CDR3 is TGTGCCAGCAGTCACAGGACAGGACCAAATGAAAAACTGTTTTTT.

This clone has at least ten counts. The chain recombines TRBV2 with TRBJ1-1; the match to TRBD1 covers 8 bases. The V gene's germline CDR1 is SNHLY and CDR2 FYNNEI. There are 16 residues in the CDR3. Trimming took 0 bases from V and 5 from J; bases not matched to a gene: 8. Here the CDR3 DNA reads TGTGCCAGCAGTGAAGCCAGACAGGGGTTAGGGACTGAAGCTTTCTTT. Its translation: CASSEARQGLGTEAFF.

This clone was recorded a few times. The V and J genes are TRBV30 and TRBJ2-3; D possibly uses TRBD1 or TRBD2 (5 bases each). V was trimmed by 0 bases and J by 0 bases, leaving 16 bases between them. The germline gives CDR1 GTSNPN, CDR2 SVGIG (reference sequence). The CDR3 has 17 amino acids. The CDR3 spells CAWSVWFGGSSTDTQYF. The CDR3 bases are TGTGCCTGGAGTGTATGGTTTGGGGGTTCTAGCACAGATACGCAGTATTTT.

This clone was recorded a few times. The chain is built from TRBV6-8 and TRBJ1-2, with D unresolved. Germline V gene data show CDR1 as MNHGY and CDR2 as SAAAGT. The germline V and J ends were trimmed by 2 bases and 7 bases, with 11 bases remaining between them. The CDR3 extends over 13 amino acids. CDR3 residues: CASSYLTGAGYTF. CDR3 in DNA: TGTGCCAGCAGTTACCTAACGGGAGCTGGCTACACCTTC.

V and J are TRBV4-1 and TRBJ2-3; 7 nucleotides match TRBD1. This CDR3 region has 16 residues. V gave up 2 bases and J gave up 3 bases; unmatched junction bases: 8. From germline, CDR1 is MGHRA and CDR2 YSYEKL. CDR3 in amino acids: CASSQIPGQTTDTQYF. In DNA, the CDR3 is TGCGCCAGCAGCCAAATTCCGGGACAGACGACAGATACGCAGTATTTT.

This clone was picked up a small number of times. The chain employs TRBV14 and TRBJ1-4; a weak D match, TRBD1 (5 bases). Trimming removed 2 bases at V and 7 bases at J, with 17 bases between. Germline V lookup: CDR1 SGHDN, CDR2 FVKESK. This CDR3 has 16 residues. The CDR3 coding sequence is TGTGCCAGCAGCCAATACCGGCTACAGGAGGGTGAAAAACTGTTTTTT. As protein: CASSQYRLQEGEKLFF. Drawing the rest from reference TRBV14 and TRBJ1-4, the complete variable domain is EAGVTQFPSHSVIEKGQTVTLRCDPISGHDNLYWYRRVMGKEIKFLLHFVKESKQDESGMPNNRFLAERTGGTYSTLKVQPAELEDSGVYFCASSQYRLQEGEKLFFGSGTQLSVL.

The chain recombines TRBV30 with TRBJ2-1; no firm D call. Germline CDR1 GTSNPN, CDR2 SVGIG (reference sequence). This CDR3 region has 12 residues. Trimming removed 1 base from V and 7 bases from J, with 8 bases in between. CDR3 loop: CAWSGGGNEQFF. The CDR3 DNA reads TGTGCCTGGAGTGGGGGTGGAAATGAGCAGTTCTTC.

This clone was found many times. V and J are TRBV9 and TRBJ2-1, with D possibly TRBD1 on 6 matching bases. Trimming left V 0 bases short and J 8 bases short, with 15 bases between. CDR1 is SGDLS and CDR2 is YYNGEE in the germline V gene. This CDR3 is 15 amino acids long. The DNA for the CDR3 is TGTGCCAGCAGCGTAGGGGGGACAACCGTCGATGAGCAGTTCTTC. It translates to CASSVGGTTVDEQFF.

This chain joins TRBV5-1 and TRBJ2-3; D is possibly TRBD2 (6 bases). This CDR3 is 15 amino acids long. The V end was cut by 4 bases, the J end by 10 bases, with 22 bases between. In germline, CDR1 is SGHRS, CDR2 YFSETQ. This CDR3 reads CASSPRDSIDVAQYF. The CDR3 bases are TGCGCCAGCAGCCCCCGGGACTCGATTGATGTCGCGCAGTATTTT. The full variable domain, rest sourced from reference TRBV5-1 and TRBJ2-3, is KAGVTQTPRYLIKTRGQQVTLSCSPISGHRSVSWYQQTPGQGLQFLFEYFSETQRNKGNFPGRFSGRQFSNSRSEMNVSTLELGDSALYLCASSPRDSIDVAQYFGPGTRLTVL.

This clone showed up many times. The genes are TRBV11-3 and TRBJ1-1, with 9 bases fitting TRBD1. CDR1 and CDR2 (germline): SGHNT, YENEEA. The V gene end was trimmed by 5 bases and the J gene end by 4 bases; junction bases not matched to a gene: 8. CDR3 length: 15 residues. CDR3 bases: TGTGCCAGCAGCGAAGGACAGGGGTACTCCACTGAAGCTTTCTTT. Translating it yields CASSEGQGYSTEAFF. Based on the CDR3 plus reference TRBV11-3 and TRBJ1-1, the full variable domain is EAGVVQSPRYKIIEKKQPVAFWCNPISGHNTLYWYLQNLGQGPELLIRYENEEAVDDSQLPKDRFSAERLKGVDSTLKIQPAELGDSAVYLCASSEGQGYSTEAFFGQGTRLTVV.

This clone was seen more than once but under ten times. The V and J genes are TRBV7-6 and TRBJ1-3; unclear D gene. V was clipped by 3 bases and J by 0 bases, with 9 bases between them. The germline V gene encodes CDR1 SGHVS and CDR2 FNYEAQ. The CDR3 has 15 residues. In DNA, the CDR3 is TGTGCCAGCAGCTTGGGGAGCTCCTCTGGAAACACCATATATTTT. Translated, it gives CASSLGSSSGNTIYF.